This TCR beta chain is drawn from a study of blood T cell repertoires in COVID-19. Study-wide background: Acute and convalescent COVID-19 samples came from the United States, Italy and Spain. The analysed material was cDNA or gDNA that came from T cells, B-cell-depleted T cells, or PBMCs.

Germline V gives CDR1 DFQATT, CDR2 SNEGSKA (reference sequence). V was clipped by 6 bases and J by 6 bases; unmatched bases: 2. The CDR3 is made up of 11 amino acids. Per the authors' pipeline: Estimated nucleated cell counts came from reference gene primer amplification. Some clones are missing from TCRdb's copy, which holds only in-frame ones; the method was immunoSEQ multiplex PCR. V and J calls and clone size are copied from that table; D and trimming were computed from the DNA. The sample shows roughly 150,000 clones, more than 85% of them seen only once. The sequencing sample was made of peripheral blood. This receptor was obtained from a man between 60 and 70 years old with active or convalescent COVID-19. The chain has TRBV20-1 and TRBJ2-1; 7 bases agree with TRBD1. The CDR3 DNA follows: TGCAGTGCCCCAGGGGGCAATGAGCAGTTCTTC. It codes for CSAPGGNEQFF.